The next 22 T cell receptor beta chains were all read from a single sample in a study of cytomegalovirus exposure and HLA in healthy donors. PCR involved 60 Vbeta and 13 Jbeta primers. The table came from immunoSEQ multiplex PCR; TCRdb's copy has only in-frame clones and leaves some out. The sample includes around 110,000 clones, around 70% of them seen just once. Sample: PBMCs. The origin of the receptors is a boy aged 5-17 years in good health and CMV-seronegative.

V gene TRBV2 combines with J gene TRBJ1-2; D remains ambiguous. CDR1 and CDR2 from the germline V gene are SNHLY and FYNNEI. This CDR3 is built from 15 residues. Trimming stripped 7 bases from V and 5 bases from J, with 20 bases between. This CDR3 reads CASIPLSRSTYGYTF. The CDR3 DNA sequence: TGTGCCAGCATCCCACTCAGCAGGTCTACTTATGGCTACACCTTC.

V usage is TRBV6-6 and J usage is TRBJ2-5; 7 bases match TRBD1. Germline values: CDR1 MNHNY, CDR2 SVGAGI (reference sequence). The J segment lost 4 bases and the V segment lost 2 bases, leaving 7 bases of the junction unmatched. The length of the CDR3 is 15 residues. This CDR3 reads CASSYETGLGETQYF. The DNA of the CDR3 is TGTGCCAGCAGTTACGAGACAGGGTTGGGAGAGACCCAGTACTTC.

This clone was seen more than once but under ten times. The chain carries TRBV30 and TRBJ1-5; perhaps TRBD1 as D (5 bases). Trimming cost V 4 bases and J 3 bases, with 10 bases left between them. CDR3 size: 13 residues. CDR1 and CDR2 from the germline V gene are GTSNPN and SVGIG (reference sequence). CDR3 coding DNA: TGTGCCTGGACCCCCAGGGTCAATCAGCCCCAGCATTTT. This gives the protein CAWTPRVNQPQHF.

This clone was observed a single time. The J gene is TRBJ2-7, the V gene TRBV5-6; D is possibly TRBD1 (5 bases). V lost 0 bases, J lost 3 bases, and 7 bases lay in between. Germline lookup yields CDR1 SGHDT and CDR2 YYEEEE. The CDR3 length is 13 residues. CDR3 amino acids: CASSLGTIYEQYF. Here the CDR3 DNA reads TGTGCCAGCAGCTTGGGGACAATCTACGAGCAGTACTTC. Looking up the rest from reference TRBV5-6 and TRBJ2-7 gives the full variable domain: DAGVTQSPTHLIKTRGQQVTLRCSPKSGHDTVSWYQQALGQGPQFIFQYYEEEERQRGNFPDRFSGHQFPNYSSELNVNALLLGDSALYLCASSLGTIYEQYFGPGTRLTVT.

V gene TRBV5-1 combines with J gene TRBJ2-7; the D gene is possibly TRBD1 (5 bases). Germline CDR1 reads SGHRS; CDR2 reads YFSETQ. V was trimmed by 0 bases and J by 0 bases, leaving 7 bases between them. The CDR3 is 14 amino acids. CDR3 loop: CASSLADSSYEQYF. The CDR3 DNA follows: TGCGCCAGCAGCTTGGCCGACAGCTCCTACGAGCAGTACTTC.

The J gene is TRBJ1-1, the V gene TRBV5-6; 9 bases fit TRBD1. The CDR3 spans 16 residues. Per the germline V gene, CDR1 is SGHDT and CDR2 is YYEEEE. V lost 6 bases to trimming and J lost 1 base; unmatched junction nucleotides: 10. CDR3 DNA: TGTGCCAGCACGCCGACAGGGGGACGCGGGAACACTGAAGCTTTCTTT. This gives the protein CASTPTGGRGNTEAFF.

The chain combines TRBV2 with TRBJ2-7, with TRBD1 as a possible D gene (6 bases). This CDR3 contains 13 residues. V lost 11 bases and J lost 3, with 17 bases in between. Germline V lookup: CDR1 SNHLY, CDR2 FYNNEI. In nucleotides, the CDR3 is TGTGCCTCAATGGGGGCAATGGGCTACGAGCAGTACTTC. Protein: CASMGAMGYEQYF.

The chain recombines TRBV18 with TRBJ2-7; TRBD1 agrees at 9 bases. Germline values: CDR1 KGHSH, CDR2 LQKENI. The CDR3 consists of 16 residues. V lost 3 bases to trimming and J lost 4 bases; unmatched junction nucleotides: 10. The CDR3 spells CASSPVVGTGLYEQYF. CDR3 nucleotide sequence: TGTGCCAGCTCACCTGTGGTAGGGACAGGGTTGTACGAGCAGTACTTC.

The chain joins TRBV5-1 to TRBJ2-2, with 7 bases that match TRBD2. V trimming: 1 base; J trimming: 0 bases; junction bases outside the gene matches: 6. The CDR3 covers 17 residues. The germline gives CDR1 SGHRS, CDR2 YFSETQ. Here the CDR3 reads CASSLKTGGSNTGELFF. In DNA form, the CDR3 reads TGCGCCAGCAGCTTGAAAACGGGGGGATCGAACACCGGGGAGCTGTTTTTT. The complete variable domain, with remaining parts taken from reference TRBV5-1 and TRBJ2-2, reads KAGVTQTPRYLIKTRGQQVTLSCSPISGHRSVSWYQQTPGQGLQFLFEYFSETQRNKGNFPGRFSGRQFSNSRSEMNVSTLELGDSALYLCASSLKTGGSNTGELFFGEGSRLTVL.

The V call is TRBV5-4, the J call TRBJ2-7, with D maybe TRBD1 (6 bases). This CDR3 is built from 15 residues. The germline CDR1 and CDR2 sequences are SGHNT and YYREEE (reference sequence). Trimming cost V 3 bases and J 5 bases, with 18 bases left between them. The CDR3 DNA is TGTGCCAGCAGCTCCAATCATCGAACAGGGAACGAGCAGTACTTC. This codes for CASSSNHRTGNEQYF. The full variable domain, rest sourced from reference TRBV5-4 and TRBJ2-7, is ETGVTQSPTHLIKTRGQQVTLRCSSQSGHNTVSWYQQALGQGPQFIFQYYREEENGRGNFPPRFSGLQFPNYSSELNVNALELDDSALYLCASSSNHRTGNEQYFGPGTRLTVT.

This clone was picked up a small number of times. The rearrangement uses TRBV30 and TRBJ2-1; TRBD1 agrees at 7 bases. The CDR3 has 12 residues. V was clipped by 3 bases and J by 7 bases; unmatched bases: 3. In germline, CDR1 is GTSNPN, CDR2 SVGIG (reference sequence). CDR3 coding DNA: TGTGCCTGGAGAACACAGGGGAATGAGCAGTTCTTC. Its translation is CAWRTQGNEQFF. Drawing the rest from reference TRBV30 and TRBJ2-1, the complete variable domain is SQTIHQWPATLVQPVGSPLSLECTVEGTSNPNLYWYRQAAGRGLQLLFYSVGIGQISSEVPQNLSASRPQDRQFILSSKKLLLSDSGFYLCAWRTQGNEQFFGPGTRLTVL.

CDR3 DNA: TGTGCCAGCAGCTTAGTGAGACAGGGCTTAAGAACTGAAGCTTTCTTT. It encodes CASSLVRQGLRTEAFF. The V gene is TRBV11-2, the J gene TRBJ1-1; 7 bases align to TRBD1. CDR3 length: 16 amino acids. Germline lookup yields CDR1 SGHAT and CDR2 FQNNGV. The V gene end was trimmed by 1 base and the J gene end by 5 bases; junction bases not matched to a gene: 10.

This clone was counted once. CDR3 amino acids: CASSERSGLGQPQHF. The DNA of the CDR3 is TGTGCCAGCAGTGAACGTTCAGGGTTAGGGCAGCCCCAGCATTTT. This rearrangement joins TRBV2 to TRBJ1-5, with D possibly being TRBD1 (5 bases). This CDR3 has 15 amino acids. CDR1 is SNHLY, CDR2 FYNNEI, per germline. With 2 bases removed from V and 7 bases from J, the gap between germline ends came to 15 bases.

This chain connects TRBV10-3 to TRBJ1-2; 9 nucleotides agree with TRBD1. This CDR3 is 14 amino acids long. Germline CDR1 ENHRY, CDR2 SYGVKD. With 6 bases clipped from V and 8 bases from J, the junction kept 10 bases outside the gene matches. This CDR3 reads CAIREGQGVGGYTF. In DNA, the CDR3 is TGTGCCATCAGGGAGGGACAGGGAGTAGGAGGCTACACCTTC.

As DNA, the CDR3 is TGTGCCAGCAGTTCTCAGACCTACGAGCAGTACTTC. It encodes CASSSQTYEQYF. This sequence joins TRBV6-5 and TRBJ2-7; no reliable D call. Germline V gene sequence: CDR1 MNHEY, CDR2 SVGAGI. This CDR3 has 12 residues. The germline V and J ends were trimmed by 4 bases and 2 bases, with 6 bases remaining between them.

The chain links TRBV19 to TRBJ1-1; D not resolved. Germline values: CDR1 LNHDA, CDR2 SQIVND (reference sequence). The CDR3 has 13 amino acids. Trimming removed 9 bases from V and 5 bases from J, with 16 bases in between. The CDR3 DNA is TGTGCCAGCCGCCCGCAGGTCACTACTGAAGCTTTCTTT. Its protein product is CASRPQVTTEAFF. Full variable domain (missing parts from reference TRBV19 and TRBJ1-1): DGGITQSPKYLFRKEGQNVTLSCEQNLNHDAMYWYRQDPGQGLRLIYYSQIVNDFQKGDIAEGYSVSREKKESFPLTVTSAQKNPTAFYLCASRPQVTTEAFFGQGTRLTVV.

This sequence joins TRBV30 and TRBJ2-7; D remains ambiguous. Deletions cut 0 bases from V and 3 bases from J, with 9 bases between. The CDR3 spans 13 residues. Per germline, CDR1 GTSNPN and CDR2 SVGIG (reference sequence). The CDR3 region is CAWSVKLYYEQYF. In nucleotides, the CDR3 is TGTGCCTGGAGTGTTAAACTATACTACGAGCAGTACTTC.

The V gene is TRBV2, the J gene TRBJ2-7, with 9 bases matching TRBD1. Germline V CDR1 and CDR2: SNHLY, FYNNEI. Germline trimming cut 2 bases from V and 4 bases from J; bases unmatched to any gene: 6. The CDR3 has 15 residues. The CDR3 region is CASSEKGTGYYEQYF. Here the CDR3 DNA reads TGTGCCAGCAGTGAAAAGGGGACAGGGTATTACGAGCAGTACTTC.

The chain links TRBV6-5 to TRBJ2-7; possible D gene TRBD2, 5 bases. Germline loops: CDR1 MNHEY, CDR2 SVGAGI. CDR3 length: 13 amino acids. Trimming left V 6 bases short and J 7 bases short, with 16 bases between. As DNA, the CDR3 is TGTGCCAGCAGAAACCGGGAATCAGGAGAGCAGTACTTC. Its protein product is CASRNRESGEQYF.

This clone was seen a single time. V is TRBV9 and J is TRBJ2-5; D not resolved. Germline values: CDR1 SGDLS, CDR2 YYNGEE. V lost 2 bases, J lost 4 bases, and 9 bases lay in between. CDR3 length: 13 residues. The DNA for the CDR3 is TGTGCCAGCAGCGTCGCGGTTGGAGAGACCCAGTACTTC. It yields the protein CASSVAVGETQYF.

V gene TRBV9 combines with J gene TRBJ1-2; the D gene is possibly TRBD1 (6 bases). Germline CDR1 and CDR2: SGDLS and YYNGEE. CDR3 length: 14 residues. The V end was cut by 0 bases, the J end by 8 bases, with 14 bases between. This chain's CDR3 is CASSVEGTRDGYTF. CDR3 coding DNA: TGTGCCAGCAGCGTAGAGGGGACAAGGGACGGCTACACCTTC.

V gene TRBV5-6 combines with J gene TRBJ2-1, with a possible D match to TRBD1 (5 bases). The CDR3 totals 16 residues. Trimming stripped 2 bases from V and 2 bases from J, with 14 bases between. Per the germline V gene, CDR1 is SGHDT and CDR2 is YYEEEE. This CDR3 reads CASSFQGQSPYNEQFF. The CDR3 DNA sequence: TGTGCCAGCAGCTTTCAGGGCCAGTCCCCCTACAATGAGCAGTTCTTC.